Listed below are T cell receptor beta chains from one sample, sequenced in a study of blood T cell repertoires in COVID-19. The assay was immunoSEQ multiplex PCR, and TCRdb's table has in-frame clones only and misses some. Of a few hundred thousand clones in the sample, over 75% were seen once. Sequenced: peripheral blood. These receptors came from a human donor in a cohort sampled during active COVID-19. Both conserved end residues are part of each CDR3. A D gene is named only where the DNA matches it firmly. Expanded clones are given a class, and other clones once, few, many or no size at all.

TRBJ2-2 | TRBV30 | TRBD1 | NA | TGTGCCTGGAGTGTACCGGACAGGGACACCGGGGAGCTGTTTTTT | CAWSVPDRDTGELFF
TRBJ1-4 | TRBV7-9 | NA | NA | TGTGCCAGCAGCACGACAACAACTAATGAAAAACTGTTTTTT | CASSTTTTNEKLFF
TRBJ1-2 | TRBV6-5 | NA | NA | TGTGCCAGCACCGCGGGCCGGGACTATGGCTACACCTTC | CASTAGRDYGYTF
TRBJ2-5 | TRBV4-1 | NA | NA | TGCGCCAGCAGCCAAGATCCTCCCAACGGGGGAGAGACCCAGTACTTC | CASSQDPPNGGETQYF
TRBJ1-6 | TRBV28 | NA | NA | TGTGCCAGCAGTCCGGGGGGAAATAATTCACCCCTCCACTTT | CASSPGGNNSPLHF
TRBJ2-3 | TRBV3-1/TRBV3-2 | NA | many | TGTGCCAGCACCCCGGGTGGTTTGGATACGCAGTATTTT | CASTPGGLDTQYF
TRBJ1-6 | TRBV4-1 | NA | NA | TGCGCCAGCAGCCCACCCAGCGGTTATAATTCACCCCTCCACTTT | CASSPPSGYNSPLHF
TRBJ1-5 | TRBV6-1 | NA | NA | TGTGCCAGCAGTGAAGGGGCGGGGGGTCAGCCCCAGCATTTT | CASSEGAGGQPQHF
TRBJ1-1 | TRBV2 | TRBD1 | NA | TGTGCCAGCAGCGCGGACAGGGGGGACACTGAAGCTTTCTTT | CASSADRGDTEAFF
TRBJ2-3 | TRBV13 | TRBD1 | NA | TGTGCCAGCAGCTTAGGCCTGTATAGGACAGGGGGGAGAGATACGCAGTATTTT | CASSLGLYRTGGRDTQYF
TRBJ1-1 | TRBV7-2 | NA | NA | TGTGCCAGCAGCGCGGGACTTCTGAACACTGAAGCTTTCTTT | CASSAGLLNTEAFF
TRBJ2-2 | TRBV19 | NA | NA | TGTGCCAGTAGTCAGACAGGGAACACCGGGGAGCTGTTTTTT | CASSQTGNTGELFF
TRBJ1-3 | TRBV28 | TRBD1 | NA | TGTGCCAGCAGCTCCACCGGGACAGGGGGCGGAAACACCATATATTTT | CASSSTGTGGGNTIYF
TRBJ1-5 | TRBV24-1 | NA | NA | TGTGCCACCAGTCCCGCAGGGTTTAGCAATCAGCCCCAGCATTTT | CATSPAGFSNQPQHF
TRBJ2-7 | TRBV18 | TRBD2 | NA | TGTGCCAGCTCATTCGGGGGGGCTGGGTACGAGCAGTACTTC | CASSFGGAGYEQYF
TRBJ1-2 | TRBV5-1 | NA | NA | TGCGCCACCAGTAACACGGGAGGTTTGGACTATGGCTACACCTTC | CATSNTGGLDYGYTF
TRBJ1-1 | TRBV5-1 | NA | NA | TGCGCCAGCAGCTTAGAGATGAACACTGAAGCTTTCTTT | CASSLEMNTEAFF
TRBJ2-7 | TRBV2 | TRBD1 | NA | TGTGCCAGCAGTGGGGACAGGCCCACTCCCTACGAGCAGTACTTC | CASSGDRPTPYEQYF
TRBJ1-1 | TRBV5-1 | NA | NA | TGCGCCAGCAGGCTTACACAGGGAGGGCACACTGAAGCTTTCTTT | CASRLTQGGHTEAFF
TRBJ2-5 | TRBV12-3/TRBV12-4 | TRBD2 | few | TGTGCCAGCACCATGGGGGGGGAGACCCAGTACTTC | CASTMGGETQYF
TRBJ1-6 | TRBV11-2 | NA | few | TGTGCCAGCAGTATAGAGCGCTCCTATAATTCACCCCTCCACTTT | CASSIERSYNSPLHF
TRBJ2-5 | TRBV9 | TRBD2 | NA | TGTGCCAGCAGCGGCGGGACTAGCGGGACCCAGTACTTC | CASSGGTSGTQYF
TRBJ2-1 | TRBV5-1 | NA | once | TGCGCCAGCAGCTTGGGGGCGGACAGACCCTACAATGAGCAGTTCTTC | CASSLGADRPYNEQFF